Shown below are 3 T cell receptor beta chains from a single sample sequenced in a study of human T cells and chemical hapten exposure. TCRdb re-derived calls from the RACE reads in MiXCR, one entry per CDR3 protein. This sample has roughly 54,000 distinct CDR3 sequences, with less than 10% found just once. The time point is: patch test 2, 6 weeks after DPC sensitization. The treatment here: therapeutic diphenylcyclopropenone sensitization with weekly scalp DPC. The sample here was whole blood, taken in connection with sensitization to the hapten diphenylcyclopropenone (DPC). The receptors were gathered from a woman between 45 and 60 years old with alopecia areata. Some clones in this sample may be carry-over from other donors' samples.

This rearrangement joins TRBV14 to TRBJ2-1, with D perhaps assigned TRBD1 or TRBD2 (5 bases each). Germline V gene data show CDR1 as SGHDN and CDR2 as FVKESK. This CDR3 has 17 residues. Trimming removed 1 base at V and 9 bases at J, with 22 bases between. The CDR3 is CASSQALGAGTLGEQFF. In nucleotides, the CDR3 is TGTGCCAGCAGCCAAGCCCTAGGTGCCGGGACCCTCGGTGAGCAGTTCTTC.

The sample holds a few counts of this clonotype. The chain recombines TRBV7-6 with TRBJ2-7; 7 positions match TRBD1. The V gene end was trimmed by 5 bases and the J gene end by 4 bases; junction bases not matched to a gene: 5. Germline V gives CDR1 SGHVS, CDR2 FNYEAQ. There are 13 residues in the CDR3. DNA for the CDR3: TGTGCCAGCAGCCCCGACAGGGTATACGAGCAGTACTTC. Its translation is CASSPDRVYEQYF.

This clonotype was seen many times. This chain links TRBV5-1 with TRBJ1-1; unclear D gene. Germline CDR1 is SGHRS and CDR2 is YFSETQ. The V gene lost 3 bases and the J gene lost 4 bases, with 16 bases spanning the gap. The CDR3 consists of 15 residues. CDR3 in amino acids: CASSSSSTGGTEAFF. CDR3 DNA sequence: TGCGCCAGCAGCTCTTCATCCACCGGCGGCACTGAAGCTTTCTTT.